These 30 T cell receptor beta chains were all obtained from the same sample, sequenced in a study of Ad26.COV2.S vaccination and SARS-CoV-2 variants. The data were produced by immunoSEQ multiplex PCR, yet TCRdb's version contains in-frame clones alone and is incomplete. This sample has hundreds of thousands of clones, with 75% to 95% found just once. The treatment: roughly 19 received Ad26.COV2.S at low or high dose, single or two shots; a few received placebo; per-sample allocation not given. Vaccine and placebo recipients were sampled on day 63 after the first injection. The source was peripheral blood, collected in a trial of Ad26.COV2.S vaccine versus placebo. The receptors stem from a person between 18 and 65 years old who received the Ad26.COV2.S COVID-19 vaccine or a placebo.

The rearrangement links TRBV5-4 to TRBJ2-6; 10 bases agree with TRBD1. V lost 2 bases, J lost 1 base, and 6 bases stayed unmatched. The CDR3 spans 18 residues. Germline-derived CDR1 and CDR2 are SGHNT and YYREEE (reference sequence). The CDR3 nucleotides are TGTGCCAGCAGCTTACCGGGACAGGGGTTTTCTGGGGCCAACGTCCTGACTTTC. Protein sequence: CASSLPGQGFSGANVLTF.

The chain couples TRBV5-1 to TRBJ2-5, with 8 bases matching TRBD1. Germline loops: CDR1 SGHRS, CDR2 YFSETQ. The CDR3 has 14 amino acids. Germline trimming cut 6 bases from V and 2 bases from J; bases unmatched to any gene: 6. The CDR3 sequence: CASNSGGGQETQYF. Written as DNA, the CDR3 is TGCGCCAGCAACTCAGGGGGCGGACAAGAGACCCAGTACTTC.

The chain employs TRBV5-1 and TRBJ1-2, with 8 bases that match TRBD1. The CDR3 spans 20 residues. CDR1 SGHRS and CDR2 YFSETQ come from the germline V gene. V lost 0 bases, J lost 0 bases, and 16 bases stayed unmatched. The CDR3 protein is CASSLGPSARGRRANYGYTF. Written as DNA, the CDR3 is TGCGCCAGCAGCTTGGGTCCCTCCGCCAGGGGGCGCAGGGCTAACTATGGCTACACCTTC. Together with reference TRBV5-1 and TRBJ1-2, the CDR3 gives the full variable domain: KAGVTQTPRYLIKTRGQQVTLSCSPISGHRSVSWYQQTPGQGLQFLFEYFSETQRNKGNFPGRFSGRQFSNSRSEMNVSTLELGDSALYLCASSLGPSARGRRANYGYTFGSGTRLTVV.

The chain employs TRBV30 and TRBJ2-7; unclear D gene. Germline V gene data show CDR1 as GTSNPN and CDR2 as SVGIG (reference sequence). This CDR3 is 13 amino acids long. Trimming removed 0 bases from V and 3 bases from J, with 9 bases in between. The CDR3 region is CAWSVNPGYEQYF. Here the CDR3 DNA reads TGTGCCTGGAGTGTAAATCCGGGCTACGAGCAGTACTTC.

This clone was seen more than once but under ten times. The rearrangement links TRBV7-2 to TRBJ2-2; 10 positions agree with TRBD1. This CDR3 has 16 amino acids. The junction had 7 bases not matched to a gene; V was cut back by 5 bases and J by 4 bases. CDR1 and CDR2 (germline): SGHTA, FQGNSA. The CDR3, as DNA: TGTGCCAGCAGCGCCGGACAGGGGGTGGTCACCGGGGAGCTGTTTTTT. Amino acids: CASSAGQGVVTGELFF.

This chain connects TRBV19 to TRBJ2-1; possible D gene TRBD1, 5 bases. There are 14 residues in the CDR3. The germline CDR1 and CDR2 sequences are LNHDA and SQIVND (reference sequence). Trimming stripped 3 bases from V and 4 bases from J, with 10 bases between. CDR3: CASSIRTLYNEQFF. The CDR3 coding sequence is TGTGCCAGTAGTATTCGGACACTATACAATGAGCAGTTCTTC.

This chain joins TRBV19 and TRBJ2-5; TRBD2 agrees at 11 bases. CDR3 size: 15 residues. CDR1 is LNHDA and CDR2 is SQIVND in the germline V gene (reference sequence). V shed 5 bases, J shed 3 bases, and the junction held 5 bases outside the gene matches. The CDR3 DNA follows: TGTGCCAGTAGTTTCCCGGGACTAGCGGAAGAGACCCAGTACTTC. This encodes CASSFPGLAEETQYF.

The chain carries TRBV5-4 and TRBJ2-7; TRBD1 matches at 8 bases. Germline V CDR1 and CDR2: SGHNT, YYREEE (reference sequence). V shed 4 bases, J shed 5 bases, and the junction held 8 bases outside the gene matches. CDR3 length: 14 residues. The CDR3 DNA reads TGTGCCAGCAGCCTAGGACAGGGACGGGACGAGCAGTACTTC. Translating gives CASSLGQGRDEQYF.

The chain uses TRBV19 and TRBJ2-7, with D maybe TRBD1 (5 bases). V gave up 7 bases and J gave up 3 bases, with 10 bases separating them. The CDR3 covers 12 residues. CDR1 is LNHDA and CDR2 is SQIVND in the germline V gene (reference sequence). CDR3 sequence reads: CASMGQNYEQYF. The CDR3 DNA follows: TGTGCCAGTATGGGGCAGAACTACGAGCAGTACTTC.

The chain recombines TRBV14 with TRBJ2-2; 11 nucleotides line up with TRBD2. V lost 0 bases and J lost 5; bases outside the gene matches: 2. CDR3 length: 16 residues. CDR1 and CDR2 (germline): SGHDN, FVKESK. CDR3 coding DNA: TGTGCCAGCAGCCAAGAAAGACTAGCGGGAACCGGGGAGCTGTTTTTT. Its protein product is CASSQERLAGTGELFF. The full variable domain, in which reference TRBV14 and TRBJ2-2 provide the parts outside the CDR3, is EAGVTQFPSHSVIEKGQTVTLRCDPISGHDNLYWYRRVMGKEIKFLLHFVKESKQDESGMPNNRFLAERTGGTYSTLKVQPAELEDSGVYFCASSQERLAGTGELFFGEGSRLTVL.

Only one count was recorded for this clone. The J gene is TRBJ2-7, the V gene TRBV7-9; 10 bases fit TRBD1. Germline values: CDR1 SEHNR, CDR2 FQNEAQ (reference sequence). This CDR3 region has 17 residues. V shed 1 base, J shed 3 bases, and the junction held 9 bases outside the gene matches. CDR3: CASSLGLAGQGNYEQYF. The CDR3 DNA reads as TGTGCCAGCAGCTTAGGTCTTGCGGGACAGGGGAACTACGAGCAGTACTTC. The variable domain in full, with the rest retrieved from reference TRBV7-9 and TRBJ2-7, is DTGVSQNPRHKITKRGQNVTFRCDPISEHNRLYWYRQTLGQGPEFLTYFQNEAQLEKSRLLSDRFSAERPKGSFSTLEIQRTEQGDSAMYLCASSLGLAGQGNYEQYFGPGTRLTVT.

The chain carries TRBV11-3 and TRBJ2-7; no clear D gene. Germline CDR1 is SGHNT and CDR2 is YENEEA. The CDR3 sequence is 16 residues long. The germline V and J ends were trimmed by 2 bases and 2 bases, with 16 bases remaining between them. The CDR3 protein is CASSLKIPVTAYEQYF. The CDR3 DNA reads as TGTGCCAGCAGCTTAAAGATCCCTGTCACAGCCTACGAGCAGTACTTC.

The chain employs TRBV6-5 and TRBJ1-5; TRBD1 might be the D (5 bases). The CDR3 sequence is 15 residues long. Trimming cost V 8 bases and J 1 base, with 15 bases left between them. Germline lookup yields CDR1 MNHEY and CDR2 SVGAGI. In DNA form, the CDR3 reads TGTGCCAGCTTCCGAGCAGGGCTAAGCAATCAGCCCCAGCATTTT. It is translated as CASFRAGLSNQPQHF.

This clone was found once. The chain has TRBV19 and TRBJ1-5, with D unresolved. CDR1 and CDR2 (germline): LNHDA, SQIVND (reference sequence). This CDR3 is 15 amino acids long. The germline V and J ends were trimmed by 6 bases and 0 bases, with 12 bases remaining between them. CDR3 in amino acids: CASRNQAISNQPQHF. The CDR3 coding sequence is TGTGCCAGTAGAAATCAGGCGATTAGCAATCAGCCCCAGCATTTT. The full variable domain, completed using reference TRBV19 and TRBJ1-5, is DGGITQSPKYLFRKEGQNVTLSCEQNLNHDAMYWYRQDPGQGLRLIYYSQIVNDFQKGDIAEGYSVSREKKESFPLTVTSAQKNPTAFYLCASRNQAISNQPQHFGDGTRLSIL.

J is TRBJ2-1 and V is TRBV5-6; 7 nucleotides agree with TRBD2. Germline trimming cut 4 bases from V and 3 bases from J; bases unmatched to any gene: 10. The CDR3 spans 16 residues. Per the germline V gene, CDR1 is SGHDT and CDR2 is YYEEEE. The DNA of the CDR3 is TGTGCCAGCAGCAAAACCGGGACTACTAGCTACAATGAGCAGTTCTTC. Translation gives CASSKTGTTSYNEQFF.

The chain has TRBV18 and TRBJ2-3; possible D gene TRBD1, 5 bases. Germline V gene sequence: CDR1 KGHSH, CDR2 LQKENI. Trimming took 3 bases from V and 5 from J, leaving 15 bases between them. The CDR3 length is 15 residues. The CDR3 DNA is TGTGCCAGCTCACCGGGGCGGACCCAGGTAGATACGCAGTATTTT. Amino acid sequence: CASSPGRTQVDTQYF.

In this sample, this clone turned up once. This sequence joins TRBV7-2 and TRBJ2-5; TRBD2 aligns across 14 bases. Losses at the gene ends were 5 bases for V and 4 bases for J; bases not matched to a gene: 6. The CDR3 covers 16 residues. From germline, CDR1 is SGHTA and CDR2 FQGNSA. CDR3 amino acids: CASSPGLAGVTETQYF. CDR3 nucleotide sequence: TGTGCCAGCAGCCCGGGACTAGCGGGAGTGACAGAGACCCAGTACTTC.

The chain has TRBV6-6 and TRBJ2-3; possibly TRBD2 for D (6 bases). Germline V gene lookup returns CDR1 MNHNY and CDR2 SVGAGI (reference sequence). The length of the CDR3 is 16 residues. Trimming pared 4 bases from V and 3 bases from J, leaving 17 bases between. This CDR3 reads CASSSPRELSTDTQYF. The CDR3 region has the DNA TGTGCCAGCAGTTCCCCTCGGGAGTTGAGTACAGATACGCAGTATTTT.

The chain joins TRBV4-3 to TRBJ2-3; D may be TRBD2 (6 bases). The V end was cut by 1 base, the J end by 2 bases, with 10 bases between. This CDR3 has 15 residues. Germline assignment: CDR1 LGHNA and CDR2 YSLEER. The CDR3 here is CASSQGRGITDTQYF. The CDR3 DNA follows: TGCGCCAGCAGCCAAGGGAGGGGTATCACAGATACGCAGTATTTT.

The DNA of the CDR3 is TGTGCCAGCAGCCAAGTACCTAGCTCCTTGGGCAATGAGCAGTTCTTC. Translating it yields CASSQVPSSLGNEQFF. The chain has TRBV3-1 (or the pseudogene TRBV3-2) and TRBJ2-1, with a tentative D call TRBD2 (5 bases). Germline V gives CDR1 LGHDT, CDR2 YNNKEL (reference sequence). This CDR3 spans 16 amino acids. V was pared by 1 base and J by 6 bases, with 16 bases between.

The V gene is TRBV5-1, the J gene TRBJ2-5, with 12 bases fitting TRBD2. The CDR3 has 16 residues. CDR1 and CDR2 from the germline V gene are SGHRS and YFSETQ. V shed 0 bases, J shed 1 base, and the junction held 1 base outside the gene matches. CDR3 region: CASSLGGLAGQETQYF. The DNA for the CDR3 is TGCGCCAGCAGCTTGGGGGGACTAGCGGGCCAAGAGACCCAGTACTTC.

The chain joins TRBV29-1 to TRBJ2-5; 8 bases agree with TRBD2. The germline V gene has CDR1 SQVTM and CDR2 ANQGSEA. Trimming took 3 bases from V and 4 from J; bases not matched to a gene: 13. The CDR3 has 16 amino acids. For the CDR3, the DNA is TGCAGCGTTGAGGACCCCTTCGGGAGGGCCGCAGAGACCCAGTACTTC. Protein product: CSVEDPFGRAAETQYF.

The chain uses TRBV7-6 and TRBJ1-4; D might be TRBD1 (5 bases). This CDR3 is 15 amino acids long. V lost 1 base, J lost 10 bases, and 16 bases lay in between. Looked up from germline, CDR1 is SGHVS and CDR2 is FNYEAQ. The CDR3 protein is CASSLGAGQGIKLFF. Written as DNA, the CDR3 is TGTGCCAGCAGCTTAGGGGCGGGTCAGGGAATAAAACTGTTTTTT.

CDR3 DNA: TGTGCCTGGGTTTTGGCTAAGAACTATGGCTACACCTTC. It encodes CAWVLAKNYGYTF. The J gene is TRBJ1-2, the V gene TRBV30; D unresolved. CDR3 size: 13 residues. Germline V gene data show CDR1 as GTSNPN and CDR2 as SVGIG (reference sequence). V lost 5 bases, J lost 2 bases, and 12 bases lay in between.

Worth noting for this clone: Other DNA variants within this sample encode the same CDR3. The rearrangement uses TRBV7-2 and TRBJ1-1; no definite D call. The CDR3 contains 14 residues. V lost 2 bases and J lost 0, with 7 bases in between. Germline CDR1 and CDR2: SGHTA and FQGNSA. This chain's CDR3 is CASSLRNMNTEAFF. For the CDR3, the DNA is TGTGCCAGCAGCTTACGCAACATGAACACTGAAGCTTTCTTT.

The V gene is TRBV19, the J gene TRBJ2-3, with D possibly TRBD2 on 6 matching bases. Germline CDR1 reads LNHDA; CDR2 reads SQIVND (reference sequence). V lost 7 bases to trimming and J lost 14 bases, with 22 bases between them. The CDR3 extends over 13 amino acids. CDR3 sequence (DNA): TGTGCCAGTAAAATGAGGGAGGCGGGGTGGCTGTATTTT. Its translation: CASKMREAGWLYF.

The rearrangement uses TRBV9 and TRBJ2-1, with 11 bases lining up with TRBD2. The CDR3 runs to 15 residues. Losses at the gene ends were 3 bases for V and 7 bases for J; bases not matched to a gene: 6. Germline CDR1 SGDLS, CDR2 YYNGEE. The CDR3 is CASSGLGLAENEQFF. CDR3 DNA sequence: TGTGCCAGCAGCGGATTGGGACTAGCGGAGAATGAGCAGTTCTTC.

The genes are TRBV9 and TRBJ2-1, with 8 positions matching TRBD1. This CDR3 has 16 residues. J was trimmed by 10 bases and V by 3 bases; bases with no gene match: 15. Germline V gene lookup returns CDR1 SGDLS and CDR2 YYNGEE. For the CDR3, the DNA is TGTGCCAGCAGCGAGACAGGGGCGTTGGGCGGGCTAGAGCAGTTCTTC. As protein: CASSETGALGGLEQFF. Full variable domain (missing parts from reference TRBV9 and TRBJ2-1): DSGVTQTPKHLITATGQRVTLRCSPRSGDLSVYWYQQSLDQGLQFLIQYYNGEERAKGNILERFSAQQFPDLHSELNLSSLELGDSALYFCASSETGALGGLEQFFGPGTRLTVL.

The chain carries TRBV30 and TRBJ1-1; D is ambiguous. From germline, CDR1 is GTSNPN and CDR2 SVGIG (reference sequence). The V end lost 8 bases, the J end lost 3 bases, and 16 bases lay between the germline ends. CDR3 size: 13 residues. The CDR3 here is CAGEVAGDTEAFF. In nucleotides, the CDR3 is TGTGCCGGTGAAGTGGCTGGGGACACTGAAGCTTTCTTT.

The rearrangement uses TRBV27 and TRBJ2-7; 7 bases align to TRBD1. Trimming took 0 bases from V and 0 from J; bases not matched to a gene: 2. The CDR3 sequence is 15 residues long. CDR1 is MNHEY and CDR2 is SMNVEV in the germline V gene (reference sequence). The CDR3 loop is CASSLSAGGSYEQYF. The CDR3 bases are TGTGCCAGCAGTTTATCGGCAGGGGGCTCCTACGAGCAGTACTTC.